One and the same sample provided the 20 T cell receptor beta chains below, sequenced in a study of CD8 T cells in ankylosing spondylitis. Whole-study findings and limits: Seemingly characteristic of ankylosing spondylitis blood was a TCR beta motif consisting of under 10 highly homologous variants.

TCRdb independently ran MiXCR on the 5' RACE reads; one entry per CDR3 protein. The profile shows about 800,000 distinct CDR3 sequences, about 11% of them singletons. These receptors have no identified antigens. The material sequenced was blood, either unsorted or a sorted T cell fraction (not recorded which). The receptors were sampled from a male donor with ankylosing spondylitis.

This clonotype occurred a few times. This sequence joins TRBV7-2 and TRBJ1-4; no clear D gene. The V end lost 5 bases, the J end lost 2 bases, and 15 bases lay between the germline ends. Per germline, CDR1 SGHTA and CDR2 FQGNSA. CDR3 length: 16 residues. CDR3 coding DNA: TGTGCCAGCAGCCGTCAAGGGCCGCGGACTAATGAAAAACTGTTTTTT. Amino acids: CASSRQGPRTNEKLFF.

This clonotype was detected ten times or more. The chain joins TRBV11-2 to TRBJ1-3; the match to TRBD1 covers 10 bases. The V and J ends lost 2 bases and 4 bases, in that order; junction bases with no gene match: 11. The CDR3 contains 18 residues. CDR1 is SGHAT, CDR2 FQNNGV, per germline. CDR3 amino acids: CASSLHPTGTGVGNTIYF. The CDR3 DNA reads as TGTGCCAGCAGCTTACATCCCACCGGGACAGGGGTGGGAAACACCATATATTTT.

This clonotype has only a few counts. V and J are TRBV7-9 and TRBJ2-1, with D hard to call. Germline values: CDR1 SEHNR, CDR2 FQNEAQ (reference sequence). This CDR3 is 16 amino acids long. Between the trimmed V and J ends, which lost 5 bases and 2 bases, there was a span of 16 bases. The CDR3 is CASSPRTSRTYNEQFF. The CDR3 DNA is TGTGCCAGCAGCCCCCGAACGTCCCGGACCTACAATGAGCAGTTCTTC.

This clonotype was seen ten or more times. The rearrangement uses TRBV29-1 and TRBJ2-3, with D perhaps given as TRBD1 or TRBD2 (5 bases each). Germline CDR1 and CDR2: SQVTM and ANQGSEA. V dropped 4 bases and J dropped 0 bases, with 14 bases sitting between them. The CDR3 is 15 amino acids. The CDR3 DNA is TGCAGCGTTGGCGAGGGGACCGGTAGCACAGATACGCAGTATTTT. It is translated as CSVGEGTGSTDTQYF.

The chain carries TRBV11-1 and TRBJ2-2; no clear D. Germline-derived CDR1 and CDR2 are SGHAT and FQDESV (reference sequence). The CDR3 has 14 residues. The V gene lost 5 bases and the J gene lost 4 bases, with 11 bases spanning the gap. The CDR3 sequence: CASSGSVTTGELFF. The CDR3 nucleotides are TGTGCCAGCAGCGGCTCCGTGACCACCGGGGAGCTGTTTTTT.

This clonotype was counted ten times or more. The V call is TRBV12-3 or TRBV12-4, the J call TRBJ2-5, with D maybe TRBD2 (6 bases). Trimming shortened V by 6 bases and J by 2 bases, and 7 bases separated the two germline ends. This CDR3 comprises 12 residues. This CDR3 is CASRGLQETQYF. In nucleotides, the CDR3 is TGTGCCAGCAGGGGACTTCAAGAGACCCAGTACTTC.

Ten or more counts support this clonotype. V and J are TRBV6-5 and TRBJ1-5; the D gene is possibly TRBD1 (5 bases). V was clipped by 0 bases and J by 7 bases, with 13 bases between them. This CDR3 is 15 amino acids long. Germline V gives CDR1 MNHEY, CDR2 SVGAGI. CDR3 DNA sequence: TGTGCCAGCAGTTACTCGATCCCCGGGGGGCAGCCCCAGCATTTT. This encodes CASSYSIPGGQPQHF.

This clonotype was observed many times. V is TRBV20-1 and J is TRBJ2-7; unclear D gene. The CDR3 has 15 residues. Germline V lookup: CDR1 DFQATT, CDR2 SNEGSKA (reference sequence). Trimming pared 2 bases from V and 2 bases from J, leaving 16 bases between. CDR3 amino acids: CSARRASSDPYEQYF. As DNA, the CDR3 is TGCAGTGCTAGACGGGCCAGTTCGGACCCCTACGAGCAGTACTTC.

This clonotype was picked up a small number of times. V is TRBV12-3 or TRBV12-4 and J is TRBJ2-1, with TRBD2 matching 9 bases. V gave up 6 bases and J gave up 4 bases; unmatched junction bases: 4. This CDR3 has 14 amino acids. The CDR3 loop reads CASRSSGGYNEQFF. As DNA, the CDR3 is TGTGCCAGCAGAAGTAGCGGGGGTTACAATGAGCAGTTCTTC.

V gene TRBV12-3 or TRBV12-4 combines with J gene TRBJ1-1; 7 nucleotides match TRBD1. Unmatched junction bases numbered 4, after V lost 2 bases and J lost 4 bases. This CDR3 has 14 amino acids. In DNA form, the CDR3 reads TGTGCCAGCAGTTTACGTAGGACAGGCACTGAAGCTTTCTTT. Protein product: CASSLRRTGTEAFF.

V gene TRBV7-2 combines with J gene TRBJ1-4, with TRBD1 as a possible D gene (5 bases). CDR3 length: 16 residues. Germline V gene data show CDR1 as SGHTA and CDR2 as FQGNSA. V was pared by 6 bases and J by 6 bases, with 20 bases between. This chain's CDR3 is CASRTSFGASHEKLFF. The CDR3 DNA follows: TGTGCCAGCAGGACCTCGTTTGGGGCCAGCCATGAAAAACTGTTTTTT.

This clonotype has ten or more counts. The chain links TRBV20-1 to TRBJ1-2; a weak D match, TRBD1 (5 bases). V dropped 4 bases and J dropped 4 bases, with 16 bases sitting between them. The germline gives CDR1 DFQATT, CDR2 SNEGSKA (reference sequence). CDR3 length equals 14 residues. The CDR3 spells CSATVGTGRYGYTF. The CDR3 DNA sequence: TGCAGTGCTACAGTAGGGACTGGACGCTATGGCTACACCTTC.

This clonotype occurred a few times. V is TRBV20-1 and J is TRBJ2-7; TRBD1 aligns across 9 bases. V trimming: 4 bases; J trimming: 2 bases; junction bases outside the gene matches: 6. The CDR3 is 14 residues long. The germline CDR1 and CDR2 sequences are DFQATT and SNEGSKA (reference sequence). CDR3 amino acids: CSATITGGPYEQYF. In nucleotides, the CDR3 is TGCAGTGCTACCATAACAGGGGGCCCCTACGAGCAGTACTTC.

In this sample, this clonotype turned up a few times. This sequence joins TRBV29-1 and TRBJ2-7; 7 bases match TRBD1. This CDR3 spans 11 amino acids. V trimming: 7 bases; J trimming: 4 bases; junction bases outside the gene matches: 4. Germline assignment: CDR1 SQVTM and CDR2 ANQGSEA. DNA for the CDR3: TGCAGCGGGGGGACAGTATACGAGCAGTACTTC. The encoded protein is CSGGTVYEQYF.

This clonotype showed up many times. The J gene is TRBJ1-5, the V gene TRBV10-3, with D maybe TRBD1 (6 bases). Germline lookup yields CDR1 ENHRY and CDR2 SYGVKD. This CDR3 is 15 amino acids long. Trimming pared 6 bases from V and 2 bases from J, leaving 14 bases between. The CDR3, as DNA: TGTGCCATCAGACCAGGGGTGGGGGGCAATCAGCCCCAGCATTTT. It translates to CAIRPGVGGNQPQHF.

The V and J genes are TRBV20-1 and TRBJ1-2; 11 bases align to TRBD1. Trimming took 6 bases from V and 6 from J; bases not matched to a gene: 6. The germline CDR1 and CDR2 sequences are DFQATT and SNEGSKA (reference sequence). The CDR3 loop spans 13 amino acids. CDR3 sequence reads: CSAGGQGADGYTF. In DNA, the CDR3 is TGCAGTGCGGGTGGACAGGGGGCTGATGGCTACACCTTC.

This chain links TRBV7-2 with TRBJ2-1; TRBD2 agrees at 10 bases. This CDR3 contains 18 residues. The junction had 9 bases not matched to a gene; V was cut back by 0 bases and J by 4 bases. Germline CDR1 reads SGHTA; CDR2 reads FQGNSA. The CDR3 coding sequence is TGTGCCAGCAGCTTAGCGAGCAGCGGGGGGGCGGATTACAATGAGCAGTTCTTC. This codes for CASSLASSGGADYNEQFF.

The rearrangement uses TRBV6-5 and TRBJ2-6; D ambiguous. Germline CDR1 MNHEY, CDR2 SVGAGI. Trimming took off 6 bases at V and 1 base at J, with 10 bases between the two ends. The CDR3 is 15 residues long. The CDR3 reads CASSRHPSGANVLTF. The DNA of the CDR3 is TGTGCCAGCAGCCGACACCCGTCTGGGGCCAACGTCCTGACTTTC.

This clonotype has just a few counts. The chain recombines TRBV5-1 with TRBJ2-7; the D gene could be TRBD1 or TRBD2 (5 bases each). Germline V gene sequence: CDR1 SGHRS, CDR2 YFSETQ. The ends were cut back, 3 bases at V and 5 bases at J, with 15 bases in the middle. The CDR3 runs 14 residues. CDR3 bases: TGCGCCAGCAGCTCCGGGACCCGTACAGACGAGCAGTACTTC. Translated, it gives CASSSGTRTDEQYF.

The sample holds a few counts of this clonotype. This rearrangement joins TRBV5-4 to TRBJ2-1, with TRBD1 identical over 9 bases. Unmatched junction bases numbered 5, after V lost 1 base and J lost 9 bases. Germline lookup yields CDR1 SGHNT and CDR2 YYREEE (reference sequence). The CDR3 sequence is 14 residues long. CDR3 loop: CASSLLQGAGEQFF. CDR3 DNA sequence: TGTGCCAGCAGCTTGTTACAGGGGGCAGGTGAGCAGTTCTTC.